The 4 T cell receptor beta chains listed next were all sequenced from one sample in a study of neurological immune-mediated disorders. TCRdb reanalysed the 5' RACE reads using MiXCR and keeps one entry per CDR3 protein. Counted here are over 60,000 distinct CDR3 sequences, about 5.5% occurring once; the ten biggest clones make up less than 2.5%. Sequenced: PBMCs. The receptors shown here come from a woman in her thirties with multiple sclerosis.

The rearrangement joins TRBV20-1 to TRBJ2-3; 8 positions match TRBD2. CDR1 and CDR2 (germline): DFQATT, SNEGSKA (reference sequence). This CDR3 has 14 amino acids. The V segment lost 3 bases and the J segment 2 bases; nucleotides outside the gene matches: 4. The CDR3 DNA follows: TGCAGTGCTAGGTACGGGGGGGCCACAGATACGCAGTATTTT. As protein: CSARYGGATDTQYF.

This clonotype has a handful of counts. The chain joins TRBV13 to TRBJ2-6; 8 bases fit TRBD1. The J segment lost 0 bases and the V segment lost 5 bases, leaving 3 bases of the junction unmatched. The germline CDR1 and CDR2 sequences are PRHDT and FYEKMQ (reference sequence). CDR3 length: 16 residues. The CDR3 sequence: CASSRTGLSGANVLTF. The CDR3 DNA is TGTGCCAGCAGCCGGACAGGGCTCTCTGGGGCCAACGTCCTGACTTTC.

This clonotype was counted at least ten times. CDR3 sequence reads: CATMNTGELFF. The CDR3 nucleotides are TGTGCCACCATGAACACCGGGGAGCTGTTTTTT. This chain joins TRBV10-3 and TRBJ2-2, with D hard to call. The CDR3 has 11 amino acids. In germline, CDR1 is ENHRY, CDR2 SYGVKD. The V end lost 10 bases, the J end lost 1 base, and 4 bases lay between the germline ends.

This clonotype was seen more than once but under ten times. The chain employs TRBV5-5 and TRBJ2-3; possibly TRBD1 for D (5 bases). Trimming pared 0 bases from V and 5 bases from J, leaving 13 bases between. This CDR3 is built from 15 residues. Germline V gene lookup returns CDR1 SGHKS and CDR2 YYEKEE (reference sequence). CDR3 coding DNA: TGTGCCAGCAGCTTGGCCTCCCAGGGTGGAGATACGCAGTATTTT. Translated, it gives CASSLASQGGDTQYF.